This T cell receptor (beta chain) was obtained from a study of OX40 agonist ivuxolimab in advanced cancers. The wider study: Patients assigned to dose escalation were diagnosed with hepatocellular carcinoma, melanoma, renal cell or head and neck cancer. Participants, around 80% male, averaged roughly 55 years of age, ranging from roughly 23 to 80. Participants could have had prior anti-PD-1, anti-PD-L1 or anti-CTLA-4 therapy, and roughly 40% had some. Findings of the study overall: Mean expanded clone counts were higher in CD8+ than CD4+ T cells.

Note on this clone: Its antigen is not identified.

From germline, CDR1 is SGHRS and CDR2 YFSETQ. Trimming removed 2 bases at V and 7 bases at J, with 10 bases between. The CDR3 consists of 14 residues. Sequencing used immunoSEQ multiplex PCR; TCRdb keeps in-frame clones, though not all of them. Of 95,000 to 100,000 clones listed, roughly four fifths are singletons. The gene calls are TRBV5-1 and TRBJ1-6; D gene ambiguous. The receptor comes from an adult with an advanced solid tumor such as melanoma, head and neck, liver or kidney cancer. Specimen: CD4+ or CD8+ T cells sorted from blood, collected in a trial of the OX40 agonist ivuxolimab. The CDR3 DNA sequence: TGCGCCAGCAGCTTTTTCGCGGAGAATTCACCCCTCCACTTT. It translates to CASSFFAENSPLHF.